Listed below are T cell receptor beta chains from one sample, sequenced in a study of T cell responses to AZD1222 COVID-19 vaccine. Clones were read by immunoSEQ multiplex PCR, and TCRdb kept only the in-frame ones, dropping some. The sample has 150,000 to 200,000 clones, 85% to 90% seen once. Source: peripheral blood, taken on day 0 of AZD1222 vaccination. The receptors come from an adult in good health. The CDR3 runs from the conserved cysteine through the conserved F or W. A D gene is named only where the DNA matches it firmly. Where a row states a size, it is once, few, many or the class of an expanded clone; other rows omit it.

j_call,d_call,v_call,clone_size,cdr3_nt,cdr3_aa
TRBJ2-1,.,TRBV7-6,.,TGTGCCAGCAGCTTAGGCCCTCCGGGGGCGAATTACAATGAGCAGTTCTTC,CASSLGPPGANYNEQFF
TRBJ1-2,.,TRBV28,.,TGTGCCAGCAGTGTGCGTACCAGGGTGGGGGGCTACACCTTC,CASSVRTRVGGYTF
TRBJ2-2,.,TRBV7-2,once,TGTGCCAGCAGCTTAGCAGATCCCACCGGGGAGCTGTTTTTT,CASSLADPTGELFF
TRBJ1-5,.,TRBV5-5,.,TGTGCCAGCAGCTTGGTGGGGGACCAGCCCCAGCATTTT,CASSLVGDQPQHF
TRBJ1-1,TRBD1,TRBV30,.,TGTGCCTGGAGTACAGGGGGCGGGGGTTTACCTTTCTTT,CAWSTGGGGLPFF
TRBJ2-2,.,TRBV9,.,TGTGCCAGCAACCCAGGGGCTAGCGAAAACGCCGGGGAGCTGTTTTTT,CASNPGASENAGELFF
TRBJ1-2,.,TRBV2,.,TGTGCCAGCAGCGGTGAGAGGGACTATGGCTACACCTTC,CASSGERDYGYTF
TRBJ1-2,.,TRBV21-1,.,TGTGCCAGCAGCAAATCGGGCAGGGGAAACTATGGCTACACCTTC,CASSKSGRGNYGYTF
TRBJ2-1,.,TRBV28,.,TGTGCCAGCAGTATGACAGGATACGGCTACAATGAGCAGTTCTTC,CASSMTGYGYNEQFF
TRBJ2-4,.,TRBV2,.,TGTGCCAGCAGAATGACAGGGACTATAACGCTAGCCAAAAACATTCAGTACTTC,CASRMTGTITLAKNIQYF
TRBJ2-7,.,TRBV18,.,TGTGCCAGCTCACCCTCGACAGCCTACGAGCAGTACTTC,CASSPSTAYEQYF
TRBJ1-5,.,TRBV5-4,.,TGTGCCAGCAGCTTGGTTGGCCCTCCAGGGCATAGCAATCAGCCCCAGCATTTT,CASSLVGPPGHSNQPQHF
TRBJ2-2,.,TRBV19,.,TGTGCCAGTAGTATCCGGGGCCCCAGTCCCGGGGAGCTGTTTTTT,CASSIRGPSPGELFF
TRBJ1-5,.,TRBV19,once,TGTGCCAGTAGTATCGAAGCTGTGAGCAATCAGCCCCAGCATTTT,CASSIEAVSNQPQHF
TRBJ2-4,TRBD1,TRBV7-2,few,TGTGCCAGCAGCTTAGCGCGGACAGGTGGGGAGTCGAACATTCAGTACTTC,CASSLARTGGESNIQYF
TRBJ1-2,TRBD1,TRBV2,.,TGTGCCAGCAGACCGAGGACAGGTACTAACTATGGCTACACCTTC,CASRPRTGTNYGYTF
TRBJ1-6,.,TRBV5-1,.,TGCGCCAGCAGCTTCACCCAGAGCTCCTATAATTCACCCCTCCACTTT,CASSFTQSSYNSPLHF
TRBJ1-5,.,TRBV2,.,TGTGCCAGCAGTGAAGAAAGTGGGGGGCCCAATCAGCCCCAGCATTTT,CASSEESGGPNQPQHF
TRBJ2-7,TRBD2,TRBV10-3,.,TGTGCCTCCGCGGGGGGGGCGGGAGGAGTCTACGAGCAGTACTTC,CASAGGAGGVYEQYF
TRBJ2-5,.,TRBV5-6,.,TGTGCCAGCAGCTTGCCGCGGCGGGCCCAAGAGACCCAGTACTTC,CASSLPRRAQETQYF
TRBJ2-6,.,TRBV15,.,TGTGCCACCAGCAGAGAGTTTCGCTCCGGGGCCTGGGCCAACGTCCTGACTTTC,CATSREFRSGAWANVLTF
TRBJ1-1,.,TRBV28,.,TGTGCCAGCAGCCCCTACAGGACCATGAACACTGAAGCTTTCTTT,CASSPYRTMNTEAFF
TRBJ2-3,.,TRBV6-5,.,TGTGCCAGCAGTTCTCGCGGACCAGATACGCAGTATTTT,CASSSRGPDTQYF
TRBJ1-1,.,TRBV5-5,.,TGTGCCAGCAGCCGGACTTTCGGGAACACTGAAGCTTTCTTT,CASSRTFGNTEAFF
TRBJ2-5,.,TRBV4-3,.,TGCGCCAGCAGCCAAGAAGGGGCAGGGACCCAGTACTTC,CASSQEGAGTQYF
TRBJ1-5,.,TRBV9,.,TGTGCCAGCAGCGCCGGGGCGGGGGATAGCAATCAGCCCCAGCATTTT,CASSAGAGDSNQPQHF
TRBJ1-6,.,TRBV28,.,TGTGCCAGCAGTCCGTCGGGGAAGGGGCGAGGTAATTCACCCCTCCACTTT,CASSPSGKGRGNSPLHF
TRBJ1-6,.,TRBV5-8,few,TGTGCCAGCAGGCCTCGGGGTCAAGCTAATTCACCCCTCCACTTT,CASRPRGQANSPLHF
TRBJ2-3,TRBD2,TRBV28,.,TGTGCCAGCAGCCGGGGGACTAGCGGGAGGGGACTCCTAGTTAACACAGATACGCAGTATTTT,CASSRGTSGRGLLVNTDTQYF
TRBJ1-3,.,TRBV7-3,.,TGTGCCAGCAGCTTAGCGTCAGGGGCTGGAAACACCATATATTTT,CASSLASGAGNTIYF
TRBJ2-2,TRBD2,TRBV9,.,TGTGCCAGCAGCGTATTACCGGGACTAGCGGGACTGGACACCGGGGAGCTGTTTTTT,CASSVLPGLAGLDTGELFF
TRBJ1-1,.,TRBV2,few,TGTGCCACAAGGGGGAGGGTGAACACTGAAGCTTTCTTT,CATRGRVNTEAFF
TRBJ1-4,.,TRBV4-1,once,TGCGCCAGCAGCCAAGGGCAGCAAAATGAAAAACTGTTTTTT,CASSQGQQNEKLFF
TRBJ2-4,TRBD2,TRBV28,once,TGTGCCAGCAGTTTAGGGCGGGAGGGGTTCAAAAACATTCAGTACTTC,CASSLGREGFKNIQYF
TRBJ2-7,.,TRBV2,once,TGTGCCAGCAGGACCCCGTCCTACGAGCAGTACTTC,CASRTPSYEQYF
TRBJ1-6,TRBD1,TRBV19,.,TGTGCCAGTAGTAGGACAGGCGCCCATAATTCACCCCTCCACTTT,CASSRTGAHNSPLHF
TRBJ1-1,.,TRBV11-2,.,TGTGCCAGCAGTGAGACCTCTGAAGCTTTCTTT,CASSETSEAFF
TRBJ1-4,.,TRBV3-1/TRBV3-2,once,TGTGCCAGCAGCCAAGATGTACCGTCTAATGAAAAACTGTTTTTT,CASSQDVPSNEKLFF
TRBJ2-7,.,TRBV5-6,.,TGTGCCAGCAGCAACATCGCGGGACTCCCGTCCTACGAGCAGTACTTC,CASSNIAGLPSYEQYF
TRBJ2-1,.,TRBV6-6,.,TGTGCCAGCAGCTTCGACCAGGAGCAGTTCTTC,CASSFDQEQFF
TRBJ1-3,TRBD1,TRBV9,.,TGTGCCAGCAGCGAGGGTCCGGGACAGGCAAAAATCCTCGGAAACACCATATATTTT,CASSEGPGQAKILGNTIYF
TRBJ1-5,.,TRBV7-2,.,TGTGCCAGCAGCTTAGGCAGGGGTGGTCAGCCCCAGCATTTT,CASSLGRGGQPQHF
TRBJ2-1,.,TRBV29-1,.,TGCAGCGTTGCCCCAACAGCCCAATACTACAATGAGCAGTTCTTC,CSVAPTAQYYNEQFF
TRBJ1-1,.,TRBV18,.,TGTGCCAGCTCACTGACGGACCAGAACACTGAAGCTTTCTTT,CASSLTDQNTEAFF
TRBJ1-3,.,TRBV11-2,.,TGTGCCAGCAGCTTAGGAGGGGGAGGAAACACCATATATTTT,CASSLGGGGNTIYF